This T cell receptor (beta chain) was documented in a study of early T cells in non-severe SARS-CoV-2 infection. Study-level background: Sequencing was performed on bulk RNA from unsorted whole blood, leaving chains unpaired.

Study-level results: Comparison of clonotypes with VDJdb favored anti-spike CD8 responses while missing private and CD4 specificities.

The CDR3 has 13 amino acids. V was shortened by 4 bases and J by 4 bases, with 7 bases between the two germline ends. In germline, CDR1 is LNHDA, CDR2 SQIVND (reference sequence). Each CDR3 protein is one row after TCRdb ran MiXCR on the 5' RACE reads. Among tens of thousands of distinct CDR3 sequences, 5.5% to 8% were seen once, and the ten largest hold about 4%. This clonotype was observed a few times. Its antigen is not identified. This TCR was recovered from an adult who was a healthcare worker with PCR-confirmed SARS-CoV-2 infection or an uninfected control (not recorded which). Sequencing input: whole blood. V is TRBV19 and J is TRBJ1-4; D not certain. CDR3 loop: CASSRGLNEKLFF. CDR3 DNA: TGTGCCAGTAGTAGAGGGCTTAATGAAAAACTGTTTTTT.